This section outlines one T cell receptor (beta chain) sequence together with its context. The ends lost 7 bases at V and 3 bases at J; junction bases unmatched: 1. This CDR3 comprises 12 residues. Germline V gene lookup returns CDR1 MDHEN and CDR2 SYDVKM. The sample belongs to a study of blood T cell repertoires in COVID-19. The repertoire was sequenced with immunoSEQ multiplex PCR; TCRdb's copy has only in-frame clones and lacks some. Among about 280,000 clones listed, about 83% were seen once. This sequence originates from a woman aged 45-65 years who had recovered from COVID-19. The sample comprised peripheral blood. This chain connects TRBV28 to TRBJ2-7; 9 positions agree with TRBD2. The CDR3 coding sequence is TGTGCCAGCAAGACTAGCGGCTACGAGCAGTACTTC. Its translation: CASKTSGYEQYF.